The text below deals with one TCR beta chain. Its antigen remains unidentified. These data originate in a study of cytomegalovirus exposure and HLA in healthy donors. Across the study: A preliminary data release comprised about 85 million unique TCRs obtained from HLA-typed donors. Whole-study results and caveats: Donor immune exposure was known only as CMV serostatus.

CDR3 length equals 16 residues. V dropped 1 base and J dropped 6; count of bases not matched to a gene: 9. Germline lookup yields CDR1 SGHVS and CDR2 FNYEAQ. With 60 Vbeta and 13 Jbeta primers, the PCR was carried out. Here immunoSEQ multiplex PCR was the method, and the copy in TCRdb shows in-frame clones only, minus some. The sample yields around 99,000 clones, 60% to 80% seen once. The chain has TRBV7-6 and TRBJ2-1; 7 bases agree with TRBD1. The sequenced sample consisted of PBMCs. The sequence was obtained from a man aged 18 to 29 in good health and CMV-seronegative. This CDR3 reads CASSLDRGVAPNEQFF. In DNA, the CDR3 is TGTGCCAGCAGCTTAGACAGGGGAGTAGCCCCCAATGAGCAGTTCTTC.